Listed here are 8 T cell receptor beta chains from one sample, sequenced in a study of OX40 agonist ivuxolimab in advanced cancers. Library preparation used the immunoSEQ multiplex PCR assay. This immuneACCESS table, as held by TCRdb, lists in-frame sequences with V and J called but not all clones. Of the missing ones, under half trace to an unresolved V gene in checked studies; the others have no known cause. Counted in this sample were 44,000 or so clones; approximately 79% of them appeared once. Jointly, the top ten make up approximately 2% of the sample. The sequencing here drew on CD4+ or CD8+ T cells sorted from blood, taken in a trial of the OX40 agonist ivuxolimab. The receptor source for this set is an adult with an advanced solid tumor such as melanoma, head and neck, liver or kidney cancer.

The V and J genes are TRBV5-1 and TRBJ2-1; no firm D call. The CDR3 loop spans 15 amino acids. Germline V gene data show CDR1 as SGHRS and CDR2 as YFSETQ. Trimming left V 6 bases short and J 0 bases short, with 13 bases between. CDR3 protein: CASTERSGSYNEQFF. In DNA form, the CDR3 reads TGCGCCAGCACTGAACGTTCCGGCTCCTACAATGAGCAGTTCTTC.

J is TRBJ1-6 and V is TRBV9, with a tentative D call TRBD1 (5 bases). The V end was cut by 4 bases, the J end by 5 bases, with 10 bases between. The CDR3 contains 14 residues. CDR1 and CDR2 (germline): SGDLS, YYNGEE. Written as DNA, the CDR3 is TGTGCCAGCAGCCCCCGGGGCAATAATTCACCCCTCCACTTT. Translation: CASSPRGNNSPLHF.

The chain carries TRBV9 and TRBJ2-3; unclear D gene. The CDR3 has 14 residues. Germline lookup yields CDR1 SGDLS and CDR2 YYNGEE. The V end was cut by 4 bases, the J end by 4 bases, with 13 bases between. CDR3: CASSLTWVADTQYF. The CDR3 DNA is TGTGCCAGCAGCCTCACCTGGGTGGCAGATACGCAGTATTTT.

The V gene is TRBV5-1, the J gene TRBJ1-2; D gene unclear. From germline, CDR1 is SGHRS and CDR2 YFSETQ. The length of the CDR3 is 15 residues. V dropped 0 bases and J dropped 1 base, with 10 bases sitting between them. The CDR3 DNA sequence: TGCGCCAGCAGCTTGGAGGGCCAGCGTAACTATGGCTACACCTTC. Its translation is CASSLEGQRNYGYTF. The variable domain in full, with the rest retrieved from reference TRBV5-1 and TRBJ1-2, is KAGVTQTPRYLIKTRGQQVTLSCSPISGHRSVSWYQQTPGQGLQFLFEYFSETQRNKGNFPGRFSGRQFSNSRSEMNVSTLELGDSALYLCASSLEGQRNYGYTFGSGTRLTVV.

The chain employs TRBV20-1 and TRBJ1-6; unclear D gene. The CDR3 consists of 11 residues. With 3 bases removed from V and 10 bases from J, the gap between germline ends came to 7 bases. In germline, CDR1 is DFQATT, CDR2 SNEGSKA (reference sequence). The CDR3 loop is CSASSESPLHF. The CDR3 nucleotides are TGCAGTGCTAGCTCAGAATCACCCCTCCACTTT.

This clone was seen once. The chain uses TRBV19 and TRBJ1-4, with 9 bases that match TRBD1. The V gene end was trimmed by 8 bases and the J gene end by 5 bases; junction bases not matched to a gene: 6. Germline V lookup: CDR1 LNHDA, CDR2 SQIVND (reference sequence). This CDR3 has 14 amino acids. This CDR3 is CASARTGVNEKLFF. The CDR3 DNA is TGTGCCAGTGCCCGGACAGGGGTAAATGAAAAACTGTTTTTT.

The V call is TRBV7-2, the J call TRBJ2-7, with 7 positions matching TRBD2. Germline V gene lookup returns CDR1 SGHTA and CDR2 FQGNSA. The CDR3 loop spans 16 amino acids. J was trimmed by 0 bases and V by 1 base; bases with no gene match: 6. The CDR3 protein is CASSLVSGSSSYEQYF. Written as DNA, the CDR3 is TGTGCCAGCAGCTTAGTTAGCGGGTCATCCTCCTACGAGCAGTACTTC.

The J gene is TRBJ2-3, the V gene TRBV20-1; D unclear. Trimming removed 4 bases at V and 6 bases at J, with 5 bases between. Germline loops: CDR1 DFQATT, CDR2 SNEGSKA (reference sequence). This CDR3 has 10 residues. Here the CDR3 DNA reads TGCAGTGCTATGTACGATACGCAGTATTTT. Translated, it gives CSAMYDTQYF.